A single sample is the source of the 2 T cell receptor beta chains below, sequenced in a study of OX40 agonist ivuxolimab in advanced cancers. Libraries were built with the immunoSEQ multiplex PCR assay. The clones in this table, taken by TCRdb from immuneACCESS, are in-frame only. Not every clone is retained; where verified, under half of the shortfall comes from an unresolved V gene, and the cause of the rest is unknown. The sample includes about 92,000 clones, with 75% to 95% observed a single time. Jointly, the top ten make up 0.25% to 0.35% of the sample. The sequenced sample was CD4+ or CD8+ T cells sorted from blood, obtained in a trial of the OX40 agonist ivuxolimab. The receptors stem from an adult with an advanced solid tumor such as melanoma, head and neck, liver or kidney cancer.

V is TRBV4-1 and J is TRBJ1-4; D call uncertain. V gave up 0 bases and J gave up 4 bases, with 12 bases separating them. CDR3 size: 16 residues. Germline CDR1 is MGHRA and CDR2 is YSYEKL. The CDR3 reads CASSQDLASGNEKLFF. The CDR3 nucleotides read TGCGCCAGCAGCCAAGATCTCGCGTCTGGTAATGAAAAACTGTTTTTT.

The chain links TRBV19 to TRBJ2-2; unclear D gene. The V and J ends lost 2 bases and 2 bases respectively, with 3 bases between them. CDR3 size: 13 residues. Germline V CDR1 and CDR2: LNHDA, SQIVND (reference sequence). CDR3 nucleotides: TGTGCCAGTAGTATACCCAACACCGGGGAGCTGTTTTTT. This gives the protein CASSIPNTGELFF.